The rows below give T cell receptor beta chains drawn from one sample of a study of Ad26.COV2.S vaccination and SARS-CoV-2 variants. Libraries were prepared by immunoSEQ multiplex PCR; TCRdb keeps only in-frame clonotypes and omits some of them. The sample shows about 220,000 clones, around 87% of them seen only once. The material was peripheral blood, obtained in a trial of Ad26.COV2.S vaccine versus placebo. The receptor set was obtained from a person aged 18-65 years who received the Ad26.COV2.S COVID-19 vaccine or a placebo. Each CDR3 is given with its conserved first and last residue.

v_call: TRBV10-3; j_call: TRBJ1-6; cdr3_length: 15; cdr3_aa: CAISEWDRGYSPLHF
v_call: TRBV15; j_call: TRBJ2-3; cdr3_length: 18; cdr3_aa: CATSRVEVEAGFTDTQYF
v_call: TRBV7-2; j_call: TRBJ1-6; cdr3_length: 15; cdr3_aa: CASSLTSSYNSPLHF
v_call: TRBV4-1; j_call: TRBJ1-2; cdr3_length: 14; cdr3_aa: CASSQETGSYGYTF
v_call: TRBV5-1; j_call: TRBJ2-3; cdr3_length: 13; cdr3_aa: CASRDRVTDTQYF
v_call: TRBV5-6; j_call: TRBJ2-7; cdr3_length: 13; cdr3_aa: CASSSGLSYEQYF
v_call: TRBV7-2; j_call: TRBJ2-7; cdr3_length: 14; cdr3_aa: CASSYGTVSYEQYF
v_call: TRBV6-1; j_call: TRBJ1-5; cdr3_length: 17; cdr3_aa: CASSVLQVGGGNQPQHF
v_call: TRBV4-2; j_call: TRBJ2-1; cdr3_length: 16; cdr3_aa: CASSQVGQGAYNEQFF
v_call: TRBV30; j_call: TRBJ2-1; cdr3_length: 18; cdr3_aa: CAWSAKPGLAENFNEQFF
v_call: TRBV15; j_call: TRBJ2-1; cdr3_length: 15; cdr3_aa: CATSGGTDPYNEQFF
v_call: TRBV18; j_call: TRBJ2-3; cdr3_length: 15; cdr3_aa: CASSPRTGKTDTQYF
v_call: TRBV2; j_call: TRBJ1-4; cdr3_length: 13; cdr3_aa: CASHGGPNEKLFF
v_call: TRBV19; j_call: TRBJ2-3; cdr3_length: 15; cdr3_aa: CASRVLGGSGDTQYF
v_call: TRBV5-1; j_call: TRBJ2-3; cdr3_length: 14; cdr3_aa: CASSLGFAMNTQYF
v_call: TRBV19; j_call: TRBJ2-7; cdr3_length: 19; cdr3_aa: CASSTIGPLLGTGTYEQYF
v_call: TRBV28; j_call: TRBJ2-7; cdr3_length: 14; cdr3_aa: CASSPPTGVYEQYF
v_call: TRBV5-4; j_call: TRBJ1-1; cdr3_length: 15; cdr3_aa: CASSSGQGLGTEAFF
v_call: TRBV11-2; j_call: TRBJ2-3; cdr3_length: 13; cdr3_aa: CASRPESPDTQYF
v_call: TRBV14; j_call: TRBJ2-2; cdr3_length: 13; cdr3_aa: CASSQQGSGELFF
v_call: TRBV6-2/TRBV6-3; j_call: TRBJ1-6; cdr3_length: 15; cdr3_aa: CASSSPTDYNSPLHF
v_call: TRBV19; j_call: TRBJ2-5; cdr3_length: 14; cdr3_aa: CASSIAGQKETQYF
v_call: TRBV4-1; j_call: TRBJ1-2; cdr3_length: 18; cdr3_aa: CASSQDRGVGGLNYGYTF
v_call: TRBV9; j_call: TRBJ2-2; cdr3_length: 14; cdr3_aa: CASSPRPSTGELFF
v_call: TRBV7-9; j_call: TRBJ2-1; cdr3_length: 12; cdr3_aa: CASSSNRDEQFF
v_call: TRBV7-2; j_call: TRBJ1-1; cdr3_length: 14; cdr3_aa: CASSWGQGPTEAFF
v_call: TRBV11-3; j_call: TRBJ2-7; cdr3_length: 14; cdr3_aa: CASSLGAGSYEQYF
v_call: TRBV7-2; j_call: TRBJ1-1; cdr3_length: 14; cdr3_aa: CASSLQGMNTEAFF
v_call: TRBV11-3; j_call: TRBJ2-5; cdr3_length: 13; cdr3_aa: CASSRGGQETQYF
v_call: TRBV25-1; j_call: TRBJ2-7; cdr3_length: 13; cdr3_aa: CASSAGTNYEQYF
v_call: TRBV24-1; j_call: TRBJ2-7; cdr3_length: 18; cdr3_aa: CATTGSQRDCQSSYEQYF
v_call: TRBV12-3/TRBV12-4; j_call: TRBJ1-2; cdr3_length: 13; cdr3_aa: CASSKYQGSGYTF
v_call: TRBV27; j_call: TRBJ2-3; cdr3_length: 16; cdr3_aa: CASSSPGTSVTDTQYF